The rows below give T cell receptor beta chains drawn from one sample of a study of radiation and T cells in renal cell carcinoma. TCRdb's copy holds only in-frame clones and misses some; the assay was immunoSEQ multiplex PCR. Among roughly 130,000 clones listed, 88% were seen once. This material consisted of blood, taken from a patient whose treatment included radiotherapy and nephrectomy. The source is a woman in her 70s with renal cell carcinoma. The CDR3 runs from the conserved cysteine through the conserved F or W. The D gene is left open where the match is weak. Size is stated for part of the rows, as once, few or many counts, or as a class when the clone is expanded.

v_call	d_call	clone_size	j_call	cdr3_nt	cdr3_aa
TRBV5-1	TRBD1	-	TRBJ2-1	TGCGCCAGCAGCGGGACAGTTTCCAAAAACAATGAGCAGTTCTTC	CASSGTVSKNNEQFF
TRBV15	-	-	TRBJ1-1	TGTGCCACCAGCAGAGGAGCGGGAAACACTGAAGCTTTCTTT	CATSRGAGNTEAFF
TRBV4-1	-	-	TRBJ1-2	TGCGCCAGCAGCCAAGACTCTCACCGGCTAGGTGGCTACACCTTC	CASSQDSHRLGGYTF
TRBV9	-	few	TRBJ1-1	TGTGCCAGCAGCGTAAAGGTGAACACTGAAGCTTTCTTT	CASSVKVNTEAFF
TRBV4-2	-	-	TRBJ2-6	TGTGCCAGCAGCCAAGAAGACAGCTCTGGGGCCAACGTCCTGACTTTC	CASSQEDSSGANVLTF
TRBV2	-	few	TRBJ1-2	TGTGCCAGCAGGGACCCTATCTATGGCTACACCTTC	CASRDPIYGYTF
TRBV5-1	-	-	TRBJ2-2	TGCGCCAGCAGCAAGGGACGCGGGAACACCGGGGAGCTGTTTTTT	CASSKGRGNTGELFF
TRBV6-4	TRBD1	once	TRBJ1-4	TGTGCCAGCAGCGAAGGGACAGGCGGCCTCCAAAAACTGTTTTTT	CASSEGTGGLQKLFF
TRBV7-9	-	-	TRBJ2-1	TGTGCCAGCAGCCGGGAAGGGTTATCCAATGAGCAGTTCTTC	CASSREGLSNEQFF
TRBV7-2	TRBD1	once	TRBJ2-3	TGTGCCAGCAGCCGGTTCCAGGACAGGGCCCCAGATACGCAGTATTTT	CASSRFQDRAPDTQYF
TRBV11-2	-	-	TRBJ1-1	TGTGCCAGCAGCTTAATCGATGAAGCTTTCTTT	CASSLIDEAFF
TRBV28	TRBD1	-	TRBJ1-2	TGTGCCAGCAGTTTAGGACAGGGGAATTGGGCCTATGGCTACACCTTC	CASSLGQGNWAYGYTF
TRBV7-2	-	-	TRBJ2-2	TGTGCCAGCAGCTTCGTGGGCACCGGGGAGCTGTTTTTT	CASSFVGTGELFF
TRBV6-1	-	-	TRBJ1-5	TGTGCCAGCAGGGGGCAGGGCTACAATCAGCCCCAGCATTTT	CASRGQGYNQPQHF
TRBV11-2	-	-	TRBJ1-1	TGTGCCAGCAGCTTAGGGGTAAGGAACACTGAAGCTTTCTTT	CASSLGVRNTEAFF
TRBV30	TRBD2	-	TRBJ2-3	TGTGCCTCTTCCGCGGGGGTTGATACGCAGTATTTT	CASSAGVDTQYF
TRBV5-6	TRBD2	-	TRBJ2-7	TGTGCCAGCAGCATACCGGGACTAGCATCTGACGAGCAGTACTTC	CASSIPGLASDEQYF
TRBV6-1	-	-	TRBJ2-2	TGTGCCAGCAGTGCTCAGAACACCGGGGAGCTGTTTTTT	CASSAQNTGELFF
TRBV5-1	-	-	TRBJ1-1	TGCGCCAGCAGCTTGGTACCCGGGGCGGTAGCTTTCTTT	CASSLVPGAVAFF
TRBV15	-	-	TRBJ1-3	TGTGCCACCAGCAGAGATTTAGGGTCTGGAAACACCATATATTTT	CATSRDLGSGNTIYF
TRBV7-3	-	-	TRBJ2-5	TGTGCCAGCAGCCCGGGACGCGGGGAGACCCAGTACTTC	CASSPGRGETQYF
TRBV19	TRBD1	-	TRBJ1-2	TGTGCCAGTAGTGAAACAGGGGGATACAATGGCTACACCTTC	CASSETGGYNGYTF
TRBV7-2	TRBD2	-	TRBJ2-7	TGTGCCAGCAGCGCAGGGGCTAGCGGGGGGTTCCACGAGCAGTACTTC	CASSAGASGGFHEQYF
TRBV6-1	-	-	TRBJ1-6	TGTGCCAGCAGTGAAGCGGACAGATATAATTCACCCCTCCACTTT	CASSEADRYNSPLHF
TRBV2	-	-	TRBJ1-1	TGTGCCAGCAGTGAAATGGCACAGTTGAACACTGAAGCTTTCTTT	CASSEMAQLNTEAFF
TRBV15	-	few	TRBJ1-1	TGTGCCACCAGCAGAGTGGGAGACGAAGCTTTCTTT	CATSRVGDEAFF
TRBV28	-	-	TRBJ2-5	TGTGCCAGCAGTTTTTCAGGGTCTGGAGAGACCCAGTACTTC	CASSFSGSGETQYF
TRBV27	-	-	TRBJ2-7	TGTGCCAGCAGTTTACAGTTCTCCTACGAGCAGTACTTC	CASSLQFSYEQYF
TRBV27	TRBD2	-	TRBJ2-5	TGTGCCAGCAGTCAACTAGCGGGGGCCCGCGAGACCCAGTACTTC	CASSQLAGARETQYF
TRBV9	-	-	TRBJ1-1	TGTGCCAGCAGCGTGACAGACCAGAACACTGAAGCTTTCTTT	CASSVTDQNTEAFF
TRBV27	-	many	TRBJ2-7	TGTGCCAGCAGTTTATCCGGGGACCTCCACGAGCAGTACTTC	CASSLSGDLHEQYF
TRBV7-3	-	-	TRBJ2-1	TGTGCCAGCAGCACCCGGGACAACTACAATGAGCAGTTCTTC	CASSTRDNYNEQFF
TRBV27	TRBD1	-	TRBJ1-2	TGTGCCAGCAGTCGGGGGACAGGAAAAGGCTACACCTTC	CASSRGTGKGYTF
TRBV5-6	-	-	TRBJ2-2	TGTGCCAGCAGCTACTTGGACACCGGGGAGCTGTTTTTT	CASSYLDTGELFF
TRBV27	-	-	TRBJ1-5	TGTGCCAGCAGTTTGCGTGTAGACGGTAGCAATCAGCCCCAGCATTTT	CASSLRVDGSNQPQHF
TRBV2	TRBD1	-	TRBJ1-5	TGTGCCAGCAGATCCGGGACAGGAGACAATCAGCCCCAGCATTTT	CASRSGTGDNQPQHF
TRBV10-3	TRBD1	-	TRBJ1-1	TGTGCCATCAGTGAGTCAGGAACAGGGGCACTTGGGATGAACACTGAAGCTTTCTTT	CAISESGTGALGMNTEAFF
TRBV5-1	TRBD2	-	TRBJ2-3	TGCGCCAGCAGCTCCGGGCTAGCGGGGGGGACCTCTAGCACAGATACGCAGTATTTT	CASSSGLAGGTSSTDTQYF
TRBV27	TRBD1	-	TRBJ1-5	TGTGCCAGCAGGTCCGGGACAGGGGTCCTTCAGCCCCAGCATTTT	CASRSGTGVLQPQHF
TRBV5-5	-	-	TRBJ2-5	TGTGCCAGCAGCTTGCCGAGACAAGGCCAAGAGACCCAGTACTTC	CASSLPRQGQETQYF
TRBV7-8	-	-	TRBJ2-2	TGTGCCAGCAGCTTACGAGGGAACACCGGGGAGCTGTTTTTT	CASSLRGNTGELFF
TRBV6-1	-	-	TRBJ1-2	TGTGCCAGCGGGCGGCAGGGCGATGGCTACACCTTC	CASGRQGDGYTF
TRBV30	-	few	TRBJ1-2	TGTGCCTGGACTAAGGACCTAGGTTTTCTCTATGGCTACACCTTC	CAWTKDLGFLYGYTF
TRBV19	-	-	TRBJ1-6	TGTGCCAGTAGTTGGCCTCCGGGAACCGCTCCTAATTCACCCCTCCACTTT	CASSWPPGTAPNSPLHF
TRBV11-1	-	-	TRBJ2-1	TGTGCCAGCAGCTTATACAGTTTTTATGAGCAGTTCTTC	CASSLYSFYEQFF
TRBV28	TRBD2	-	TRBJ2-7	TGTGCCAGCTTGGGACTAGCGGGGGGCCCCTACGAGCAGTACTTC	CASLGLAGGPYEQYF
TRBV19	TRBD1	-	TRBJ2-7	TGTGCCAGTAGAAGGGACAGGAGCTCCTACGAGCAGTACTTC	CASRRDRSSYEQYF
TRBV9	-	once	TRBJ2-3	TGTGCCAGCAGCGGGGGGGCGGCCACAGATACGCAGTATTTT	CASSGGAATDTQYF
TRBV27	-	-	TRBJ1-1	TGTGCCAGCAGAGTCAGGGGCAACACTGAAGCTTTCTTT	CASRVRGNTEAFF
TRBV7-2	-	few	TRBJ1-2	TGTGCCAGCAGCTTAGGGCAGGGTAGGGGCTATGGCTACACCTTC	CASSLGQGRGYGYTF
TRBV7-3	-	-	TRBJ2-1	TGTGCCAGCAGCTTAGGGGGGTCCAGCATCTATGAGCAGTTCTTC	CASSLGGSSIYEQFF
TRBV30	TRBD1	-	TRBJ2-7	TGTGCCTGGCGACGGACAGGGAACGAGCAGTACTTC	CAWRRTGNEQYF
TRBV15	-	-	TRBJ1-1	TGTGCCACCAGCAGAGTGGGGGCCACTGAAGCTTTCTTT	CATSRVGATEAFF
TRBV27	-	once	TRBJ1-6	TGTGCCAGCAGTTTATCTAGAGGGCTGGGGGACCTCCACTTT	CASSLSRGLGDLHF
TRBV5-1	TRBD2	-	TRBJ2-3	TGCGCCAGCAGCTTGTTTACTAGCGGCACAGATACGCAGTATTTT	CASSLFTSGTDTQYF